The TCR beta chain described here comes from a study of T cells in Graves' hyperthyroidism and ophthalmopathy. This CDR3 comprises 15 residues. Deletions cut 1 base from V and 2 bases from J, with 11 bases between. Germline lookup yields CDR1 SGHTA and CDR2 FQGNSA. This clonotype appeared many times. Its antigen is undetermined. Findings and caveats of the study: The model's output predicted ophthalmopathy at a median of 6.5 months prior to onset. Blood also contained most expanded thyroid clonotypes above 0.001.

Diagnosis rested on symptoms, serum thyroxine and TRAb, thyroid ultrasound, and orbital computed tomography. Amplified TCR beta CDR3 regions derived from RNA transcripts. TCR CDR3 regions were first amplified by RT-PCR with HTBI primers. TCRdb reprocessed the multiplex PCR reads via MiXCR and lists one record per CDR3 protein. The sample lists 300,000 to 400,000 distinct CDR3 sequences; about 13% were seen once. The sample consisted of blood. The chain combines TRBV7-2 with TRBJ2-5; a weak D match, TRBD2 (5 bases). The sequence was collected from a woman aged 18-29 years with Graves' hyperthyroidism. The CDR3 reads CASSLVRSGQETQYF. The CDR3 DNA reads as TGTGCCAGCAGCTTAGTCCGGAGCGGTCAAGAGACCCAGTACTTC.